This TCR beta chain was captured in a study of spatial heterogeneity in lung cancer. From the 5' RACE reads, TCRdb called clonotypes with MiXCR, one entry per CDR3 protein. The sample has more than 25,000 distinct CDR3 sequences, 5% to 6.5% seen once; the top ten hold roughly a fifth. This clonotype was seen many times. The CDR3 totals 14 residues. The germline V gene has CDR1 DFQATT and CDR2 SNEGSKA (reference sequence). Time point described: blood at routine non-recurrence follow-up after resection. Tumor, nontumor lung or frozen PBMC supplied whole RNA, sequenced without sorting. This TCR came from a male donor with early-stage non-small cell lung cancer. The rearrangement links TRBV20-1 to TRBJ2-7; weak D call: TRBD2 (6 bases). The input for sequencing was PBMCs, taken at follow-up. CDR3 in amino acids: CPFHPGGESYEQYF. The CDR3 region has the DNA TGCCCTTTTCATCCTGGCGGGGAATCCTACGAGCAGTACTTC.